What follows are 15 T cell receptor beta chains derived from one specimen sequenced in a study of shared clonotypes between healthy human individuals. This table comes from immunoSEQ multiplex PCR, and its TCRdb copy is limited to in-frame clones, with some not included. The sample shows under 300,000 clones, over 60% of them seen only once. Sequencing was done on a sample of memory CD4+ T cells sorted from blood. Subset: CD45RA-negative fraction. These receptors all come from a man under 40 in good health.

The chain recombines TRBV6-5 with TRBJ1-2, with TRBD1 identical over 7 bases. The trim removed 5 bases at V and 6 bases at J, leaving 12 bases unmatched. Germline V gene sequence: CDR1 MNHEY, CDR2 SVGAGI. The CDR3 consists of 15 residues. The CDR3: CASSNYPDRRHGYTF. In DNA form, the CDR3 reads TGTGCCAGCAGTAACTACCCGGACAGGAGGCATGGCTACACCTTC.

The chain has TRBV29-1 and TRBJ2-7, with 12 bases lining up with TRBD1. From germline, CDR1 is SQVTM and CDR2 ANQGSEA. The CDR3 totals 15 residues. The V segment lost 4 bases and the J segment 7 bases; nucleotides outside the gene matches: 11. The CDR3 nucleotides are TGCAGCGTTGGGGGGACAGGGGGCATTGTTACGGAGCAGTACTTC. It yields the protein CSVGGTGGIVTEQYF.

Here the CDR3 DNA reads TGTGCCAGCAGATCCTCTTTAGCGGGAGAAACCTACGAGCAGTACTTC. Amino acids: CASRSSLAGETYEQYF. The chain carries TRBV28 and TRBJ2-7; 9 bases line up with TRBD2. The CDR3 runs 16 residues. V gave up 6 bases and J gave up 2 bases; unmatched junction bases: 11. Germline CDR1 reads MDHEN; CDR2 reads SYDVKM.

This clone showed up just once. The chain couples TRBV27 to TRBJ2-1, with 10 bases aligning to TRBD1. From germline, CDR1 is MNHEY and CDR2 SMNVEV (reference sequence). V gave up 4 bases and J gave up 10 bases; unmatched junction bases: 7. This CDR3 spans 14 amino acids. For the CDR3, the DNA is TGTGCCAGCAGTTCCGGGACAGGGGTGGGAGAGCAGTTCTTC. It specifies CASSSGTGVGEQFF.

This sequence joins TRBV6-5 and TRBJ1-4; D unclear. The germline CDR1 and CDR2 sequences are MNHEY and SVGAGI. V lost 5 bases to trimming and J lost 3 bases, with 10 bases between them. CDR3 length: 14 residues. The CDR3 is CASSPSTANEKLFF. The DNA of the CDR3 is TGTGCCAGCAGTCCCAGTACGGCTAATGAAAAACTGTTTTTT.

The genes are TRBV11-2 and TRBJ2-1; D may be TRBD1 (5 bases). V dropped 4 bases and J dropped 3 bases, with 7 bases sitting between them. Looked up from germline, CDR1 is SGHAT and CDR2 is FQNNGV. This CDR3 has 13 amino acids. DNA for the CDR3: TGTGCCAGCAGCTCCAGGGACTACAATGAGCAGTTCTTC. Amino acids: CASSSRDYNEQFF.

The J gene is TRBJ2-2, the V gene TRBV2, with D unresolved. Between the trimmed V and J ends, which lost 5 bases and 3 bases, there was a span of 10 bases. CDR1 SNHLY and CDR2 FYNNEI come from the germline V gene. CDR3 length equals 14 residues. CDR3 residues: CASSPVGDTGELFF. CDR3 bases: TGTGCCAGCAGTCCTGTTGGTGACACCGGGGAGCTGTTTTTT.

The CDR3 protein is CASSMTGDEQYF. The CDR3 DNA sequence: TGCGCCAGCAGCATGACGGGAGACGAGCAGTACTTC. This chain links TRBV10-1 with TRBJ2-7, with D possibly being TRBD2 (6 bases). CDR3 length: 12 residues. Germline CDR1 reads WNHNN; CDR2 reads SYGVQD (reference sequence). Deletions cut 6 bases from V and 5 bases from J, with 11 bases between.

This clone came up a few times. This chain links TRBV18 with TRBJ2-1; D is possibly TRBD1 (6 bases). The CDR3 sequence is 11 residues long. Germline V gene sequence: CDR1 KGHSH, CDR2 LQKENI. Trimming cost V 6 bases and J 11 bases, with 11 bases left between them. The DNA of the CDR3 is TGTGCCAGCTCTTCCCGGGACAAGCAGTTCTTC. Translating gives CASSSRDKQFF.

The gene calls are TRBV7-2 and TRBJ1-4; D might be TRBD1 (6 bases). Germline-derived CDR1 and CDR2 are SGHTA and FQGNSA. There are 15 residues in the CDR3. Trimming removed 5 bases from V and 4 bases from J, with 14 bases in between. The CDR3: CASSAGQPLNEKLFF. DNA for the CDR3: TGTGCCAGCAGCGCCGGACAGCCACTTAATGAAAAACTGTTTTTT.

The rearrangement links TRBV2 to TRBJ1-3, with 9 bases lining up with TRBD1. The germline CDR1 and CDR2 sequences are SNHLY and FYNNEI. CDR3 length equals 15 residues. Trimming cost V 4 bases and J 7 bases; bases outside gene matches: 8. CDR3 nucleotide sequence: TGTGCCAGCAGTGCCGGGACAGGGAATTTCAACACCATATATTTT. Translation gives CASSAGTGNFNTIYF.

V usage is TRBV28 and J usage is TRBJ2-3; 13 nucleotides match TRBD2. Germline V lookup: CDR1 MDHEN, CDR2 SYDVKM. The CDR3 consists of 17 residues. V trimming: 6 bases; J trimming: 3 bases; junction bases outside the gene matches: 9. The CDR3 region is CASRGAGLAGETDTQYF. The DNA of the CDR3 is TGTGCCAGCAGAGGCGCTGGACTAGCGGGAGAGACAGATACGCAGTATTTT.

Many counts were recorded for this clone. The chain is built from TRBV14 and TRBJ2-4; D remains ambiguous. Germline loops: CDR1 SGHDN, CDR2 FVKESK. Trimming shortened V by 2 bases and J by 8 bases, and 7 bases separated the two germline ends. This CDR3 has 12 residues. This CDR3 reads CASSQNMDIQYF. The CDR3, as DNA: TGTGCCAGCAGCCAAAACATGGACATTCAGTACTTC.

In its sample, this clone was seen once. The chain joins TRBV19 to TRBJ2-7; 7 bases match TRBD1. The CDR3 spans 13 residues. The germline CDR1 and CDR2 sequences are LNHDA and SQIVND (reference sequence). The trim removed 4 bases at V and 2 bases at J, leaving 2 bases unmatched. The CDR3 reads CASSRGTAYEQYF. DNA for the CDR3: TGTGCCAGTAGTAGAGGGACAGCCTACGAGCAGTACTTC.

V is TRBV13 and J is TRBJ2-3; weak D call: TRBD1 (5 bases). The CDR3 loop spans 12 amino acids. Germline V gene data show CDR1 as PRHDT and CDR2 as FYEKMQ (reference sequence). Trimming took off 5 bases at V and 6 bases at J, with 9 bases between the two ends. CDR3 loop: CASSQTEDTQYF. The CDR3 nucleotides are TGTGCCAGCAGCCAGACAGAGGATACGCAGTATTTT.